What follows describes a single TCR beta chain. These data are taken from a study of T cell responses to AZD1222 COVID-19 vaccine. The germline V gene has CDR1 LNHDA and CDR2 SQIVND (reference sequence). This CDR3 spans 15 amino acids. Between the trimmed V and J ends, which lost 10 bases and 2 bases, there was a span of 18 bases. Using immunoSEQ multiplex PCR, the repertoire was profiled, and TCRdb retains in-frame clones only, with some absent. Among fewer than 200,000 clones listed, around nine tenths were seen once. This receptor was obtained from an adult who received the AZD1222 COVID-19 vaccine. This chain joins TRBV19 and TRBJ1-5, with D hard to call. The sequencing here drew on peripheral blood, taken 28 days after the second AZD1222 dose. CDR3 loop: CATRTDSWRNQPQHF. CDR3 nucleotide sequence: TGTGCCACCAGGACTGACTCGTGGCGCAATCAGCCCCAGCATTTT.